The table lists the clone carrying this T cell receptor beta chain with many counts. Antigen: not known. The data derive from a study of T-cell reconstitution after alpha-beta-depleted transplantation in children. For TCRbeta, the library was prepared with unique molecular identifiers. MiXCR, applied by TCRdb to the PCR reads, yields one record per CDR3 protein. The sample consists of approximately 250,000 distinct CDR3 sequences, 20% to 30% of them appearing once. Study-wide results and caveats: Alpha-beta T cells about two months after transplant reportedly derived from several hundred expanded graft clones. Among T cells one year after transplant, newly produced cells accounted for most counts and diversity.

Germline CDR1 reads SGHRS; CDR2 reads YFSETQ. The V end was cut by 6 bases, the J end by 0 bases, with 8 bases between. The CDR3 has 13 amino acids. Sequenced material: PBMCs, taken before TCRalphabeta/CD19-depleted stem cell transplant. The receptor comes from a girl aged 2-10 years with Fanconi anemia, due to receive a stem cell transplant. The chain recombines TRBV5-1 with TRBJ2-3; D perhaps matches TRBD2 (5 bases). CDR3 amino acids: CASIGGSTDTQYF. For the CDR3, the DNA is TGCGCCAGCATCGGCGGGAGCACAGATACGCAGTATTTT.